A selection of T cell receptor beta chains follows, all from one sample in a study of shared clonotypes between healthy human individuals. TCRdb's table, derived via immunoSEQ multiplex PCR, lists solely in-frame clones and lacks some. The sample lists about 980,000 clones; roughly 72% were seen once. The sequencing sample was made of memory CD4+ T cells sorted from blood. These receptors were taken from a man between 18 and 35 years old in good health. The CDR3 runs from the conserved cysteine through the conserved F or W. A D gene is named only where the DNA matches it firmly. Size is omitted from some rows. Given values are once, few, many or a class for expanded clones.

cdr3_aa | cdr3_nt | v_call | clone_size | d_call | j_call
CASSLDVDRGGHGYTF | TGTGCCAGCAGTTTAGATGTGGATCGGGGTGGCCATGGCTACACCTTC | TRBV28 | NA | NA | TRBJ1-2
CASRLSGTSGSFLNEQFF | TGTGCAAGTCGCTTATCCGGGACTAGCGGGAGTTTCCTCAATGAGCAGTTCTTC | TRBV12-2 | NA | NA | TRBJ2-1
CASNPGGGDNEQFF | TGTGCCAGCAACCCCGGGGGAGGGGACAATGAGCAGTTCTTC | TRBV28 | NA | TRBD2 | TRBJ2-1
CASSDRVNVLTF | TGTGCCAGCAGTGACCGGGTGAACGTCCTGACTTTC | TRBV2 | few | NA | TRBJ2-6
CASSFGAPPIEQYF | TGTGCCAGCAGCTTCGGGGCACCACCTATTGAGCAGTACTTC | TRBV5-6 | NA | NA | TRBJ2-7
CASSAQTGTYEQYF | TGTGCCAGCAGCGCTCAGACAGGCACCTACGAGCAGTACTTC | TRBV9 | NA | NA | TRBJ2-7
CASSSRWRGGSEQYF | TGTGCCAGCAGCTCACGCTGGCGGGGGGGATCCGAGCAGTACTTC | TRBV5-6 | NA | TRBD2 | TRBJ2-7
CASSLLDQGTEQYF | TGTGCCAGTAGCCTACTCGATCAGGGGACCGAGCAGTACTTC | TRBV19 | NA | NA | TRBJ2-7
CASSLGVAVLRKETQYF | TGTGCCAGCAGCTTAGGGGTAGCGGTTCTCAGGAAAGAGACCCAGTACTTC | TRBV7-2 | NA | NA | TRBJ2-5
CASGTTGTYEQYF | TGTGCCAGCGGAACAACAGGGACCTACGAGCAGTACTTC | TRBV28 | NA | NA | TRBJ2-7
CASLRLAGPYEQYF | TGTGCCAGCCTTAGACTAGCGGGACCGTACGAGCAGTACTTC | TRBV11-2 | NA | TRBD2 | TRBJ2-7
CASQGRYNEQFF | TGTGCCAGCCAGGGGCGATACAATGAGCAGTTCTTC | TRBV19 | NA | NA | TRBJ2-1
CASSVQGMVGSPLHF | TGTGCCAGCAGTGTACAGGGGATGGTTGGTTCACCCCTCCACTTT | TRBV27 | NA | TRBD1 | TRBJ1-6
CASTEGRGTGELFF | TGTGCCAGCACGGAGGGGCGAGGGACCGGGGAGCTGTTTTTT | TRBV2 | NA | NA | TRBJ2-2
CASTRIPVGEYF | TGCGCCAGCACCCGAATACCGGTCGGGGAGTACTTC | TRBV4-1 | NA | NA | TRBJ2-7
CAGGRRGNGYTF | TGTGCCGGGGGGCGTCGTGGAAATGGCTACACCTTC | TRBV30 | NA | NA | TRBJ1-2
CASSDGQGEYGYTF | TGTGCCAGCAGCGACGGACAGGGGGAATATGGCTACACCTTC | TRBV11-2 | NA | TRBD1 | TRBJ1-2
CASSPPITRDTQYF | TGTGCCAGCTCACCACCAATAACACGAGATACGCAGTATTTT | TRBV18 | NA | NA | TRBJ2-3
CASSTSSLGGTDTQYF | TGTGCCAGTAGTACATCCTCCCTCGGAGGCACAGATACGCAGTATTTT | TRBV19 | NA | NA | TRBJ2-3
CAISDLQRTGFDGYTF | TGTGCCATCAGTGACCTACAACGGACAGGGTTCGATGGCTACACCTTC | TRBV10-3 | NA | TRBD1 | TRBJ1-2
CASGLERGPYEQYF | TGTGCCAGCGGCCTGGAGAGGGGGCCTTACGAGCAGTACTTC | TRBV2 | NA | TRBD1 | TRBJ2-7
CATSLRDGAYEQYF | TGTGCCACTTCGCTTCGGGACGGAGCCTACGAGCAGTACTTC | TRBV19 | NA | NA | TRBJ2-7
CASSSDREQLMRLFF | TGTGCCAGCAGCTCCGACAGGGAGCAACTAATGAGGCTGTTTTTT | TRBV7-9 | NA | TRBD1 | TRBJ1-4
CASSWSTGLEQYF | TGCGCCAGCAGCTGGTCGACAGGGCTCGAGCAGTACTTC | TRBV5-1 | few | TRBD1 | TRBJ2-7